The 31 T cell receptor beta chains in this list originate from one sample, sequenced in a study of blood T cell repertoires in COVID-19. Produced via immunoSEQ multiplex PCR; TCRdb's table is partial and in-frame only. The sample holds about 330,000 clones, roughly 90% seen once. The sequencing input was PBMCs or T cells enriched from blood (not recorded which). The source of these receptors is a woman aged 25 to 39 who had recovered from COVID-19.

V and J are TRBV24-1 and TRBJ2-2; 7 bases align to TRBD1. CDR3 length equals 14 residues. The J segment lost 6 bases and the V segment lost 7 bases, leaving 7 bases of the junction unmatched. Germline V gene data show CDR1 as KGHDR and CDR2 as SFDVKD. Here the CDR3 reads CATRGGAGSGELFF. As DNA, the CDR3 is TGTGCCACCAGAGGGGGCGCAGGGTCCGGGGAGCTGTTTTTT.

For this clone: The germline gene is not matched at one end of the junction; a read error may be the cause. This chain connects TRBV24-1 to TRBJ2-7; 9 bases agree with TRBD1. The CDR3 runs 11 residues. Germline assignment: CDR1 KGHDR and CDR2 SFDVKD. The CDR3 sequence is CATCDPDRGFF. The CDR3, as DNA: TGTGCCACCTGCGACCCGGACAGGGGTTTCTTC.

DNA for the CDR3: TGTGCCAGCAGTACACCCGGGGGTGGAAACACCATATATTTT. The encoded protein is CASSTPGGGNTIYF. The chain joins TRBV11-2 to TRBJ1-3, with a tentative D call TRBD1 (5 bases). Germline CDR1 and CDR2: SGHAT and FQNNGV. Between the trimmed V and J ends, which lost 6 bases and 3 bases, there was a span of 12 bases. The CDR3 length is 14 residues.

CDR3 in amino acids: CASSAKGQGAVYEQYF. In nucleotides, the CDR3 is TGTGCCAGCAGCGCAAAAGGACAGGGGGCGGTCTACGAGCAGTACTTC. The chain employs TRBV9 and TRBJ2-7, with 11 bases lining up with TRBD1. The CDR3 length is 16 residues. Germline CDR1 and CDR2: SGDLS and YYNGEE. The V and J ends lost 3 bases and 3 bases, in that order; junction bases with no gene match: 8.

V usage is TRBV7-9 and J usage is TRBJ1-2; 9 nucleotides agree with TRBD1. The V gene's germline CDR1 is SEHNR and CDR2 FQNEAQ (reference sequence). Losses at the gene ends were 6 bases for V and 1 base for J; bases not matched to a gene: 6. The CDR3 runs to 15 residues. The CDR3 reads CASRQGASDNYGYTF. CDR3 in DNA: TGTGCCAGCAGACAGGGGGCATCCGATAACTATGGCTACACCTTC. The whole variable domain, remainder taken from reference TRBV7-9 and TRBJ1-2, is DTGVSQNPRHKITKRGQNVTFRCDPISEHNRLYWYRQTLGQGPEFLTYFQNEAQLEKSRLLSDRFSAERPKGSFSTLEIQRTEQGDSAMYLCASRQGASDNYGYTFGSGTRLTVV.

This clone was recorded only once. This chain uses TRBV3-1 (or the pseudogene TRBV3-2) with TRBJ1-5; D unresolved. The CDR3 covers 17 residues. Germline V CDR1 and CDR2: LGHDT, YNNKEL (reference sequence). The germline V and J ends were trimmed by 1 base and 2 bases, with 15 bases remaining between them. The CDR3 reads CASSQGAWGEGNQPQHF. The CDR3 DNA follows: TGTGCCAGCAGCCAAGGTGCGTGGGGAGAGGGCAATCAGCCCCAGCATTTT.

A note on this clone: As the CDR3 is not closed by the conserved phenylalanine or tryptophan, this likely results from a read error. No DNA is shown, since the ends of the CDR3 on it are uncertain; the CDR3 is the one TCRdb lists. The gene calls are TRBV18 and TRBJ1-5. Germline V lookup: CDR1 KGHSH, CDR2 LQKENI. The CDR3 region is 8 residues in length, termini included. This CDR3 is CASSPSRG.

This chain joins TRBV18 and TRBJ2-1, with 8 positions matching TRBD2. V shed 3 bases, J shed 4 bases, and the junction held 11 bases outside the gene matches. Germline V gives CDR1 KGHSH, CDR2 LQKENI. The CDR3 is 17 amino acids. As DNA, the CDR3 is TGTGCCAGCTCACCTCAGGCTAGCGGGTCAGGGTACAATGAGCAGTTCTTC. Encoded protein: CASSPQASGSGYNEQFF. Combining the CDR3 with reference TRBV18 and TRBJ2-1 gives the whole variable domain NAGVMQNPRHLVRRRGQEARLRCSPMKGHSHVYWYRQLPEEGLKFMVYLQKENIIDESGMPKERFSAEFPKEGPSILRIQQVVRGDSAAYFCASSPQASGSGYNEQFFGPGTRLTVL.

V gene TRBV19 combines with J gene TRBJ1-5; 8 bases line up with TRBD1. Germline V gene data show CDR1 as LNHDA and CDR2 as SQIVND (reference sequence). The V and J ends lost 3 bases and 8 bases, in that order; junction bases with no gene match: 9. This CDR3 comprises 15 residues. This CDR3 reads CASSISRQGNEPQHF. In DNA form, the CDR3 reads TGTGCCAGTAGTATTTCGAGACAGGGGAATGAGCCCCAGCATTTT.

This clone appeared a few times. The CDR3 bases are TGTGCCAGCAGCGTAGATGCGGGAAAAGATACGCAGTATTTT. Translation gives CASSVDAGKDTQYF. The chain joins TRBV9 to TRBJ2-3; D is perhaps TRBD2 (6 bases). CDR1 and CDR2 from the germline V gene are SGDLS and YYNGEE. V was trimmed by 0 bases and J by 5 bases, leaving 10 bases between them. CDR3 size: 14 residues.

CDR3 residues: CASSVDYSYEQYF. The DNA for the CDR3 is TGTGCCAGCAGCGTCGACTACTCCTACGAGCAGTACTTC. The V call is TRBV9, the J call TRBJ2-7; TRBD2 might be the D (5 bases). The CDR3 loop spans 13 amino acids. Germline CDR1 reads SGDLS; CDR2 reads YYNGEE. V was trimmed by 2 bases and J by 0 bases, leaving 6 bases between them.

This chain connects TRBV12-3 or TRBV12-4 to TRBJ2-2, with D possibly matching TRBD1 (6 bases). This CDR3 contains 12 residues. The V end lost 7 bases, the J end lost 16 bases, and 19 bases lay between the germline ends. As DNA, the CDR3 is TGTGCCAGCACCCTCCAATGGACAGACCAGTTTTTT. It codes for CASTLQWTDQFF.

V usage is TRBV29-1 and J usage is TRBJ1-1; D is uncertain. Germline CDR1 SQVTM, CDR2 ANQGSEA. The CDR3 is 13 amino acids. V was pared by 0 bases and J by 4 bases, with 9 bases between. The CDR3 is CSVEDFPGTEAFF. The CDR3 DNA reads as TGCAGCGTTGAAGATTTCCCCGGCACTGAAGCTTTCTTT.

The chain has TRBV19 and TRBJ2-7; 7 bases map to TRBD2. The CDR3 length is 15 residues. CDR1 is LNHDA and CDR2 is SQIVND in the germline V gene (reference sequence). Trimming removed 3 bases from V and 0 bases from J; junction bases left unmatched: 5. CDR3 bases: TGTGCCAGTAGTATCCCCGGGGGGTCCTCCTACGAGCAGTACTTC. Translated: CASSIPGGSSYEQYF. Supplemented by reference TRBV19 and TRBJ2-7, the full variable domain reads DGGITQSPKYLFRKEGQNVTLSCEQNLNHDAMYWYRQDPGQGLRLIYYSQIVNDFQKGDIAEGYSVSREKKESFPLTVTSAQKNPTAFYLCASSIPGGSSYEQYFGPGTRLTVT.

The CDR3 DNA follows: TGTGCCAGCAGCCCAAGTACAGGGACGTATGGCTACACCTTC. Protein sequence: CASSPSTGTYGYTF. The J gene is TRBJ1-2, the V gene TRBV11-2; possible D gene TRBD1, 6 bases. From germline, CDR1 is SGHAT and CDR2 FQNNGV. Deletions cut 5 bases from V and 5 bases from J, with 15 bases between. CDR3 size: 14 residues.

DNA of the CDR3: TGTGCCAGCAGCCAAGATCGGCGGGAGTTATACAATGAGCAGTTCTTC. As protein: CASSQDRRELYNEQFF. J is TRBJ2-1 and V is TRBV4-2; 7 bases are shared with TRBD2. CDR3 length: 16 amino acids. CDR1 is LGHNA, CDR2 YNFKEQ, per germline. V was pared by 0 bases and J by 4 bases, with 6 bases of the junction left unmatched.

The rearrangement uses TRBV4-2 and TRBJ1-1; possibly TRBD1 for D (5 bases). This CDR3 region has 14 residues. Trimming cost V 2 bases and J 3 bases, with 10 bases left between them. Germline CDR1 reads LGHNA; CDR2 reads YNFKEQ. CDR3 coding DNA: TGTGCCAGCAGCCAACCCTCCAGGGACACTGAAGCTTTCTTT. It is translated as CASSQPSRDTEAFF.

The V gene is TRBV30, the J gene TRBJ1-1, with 9 bases lining up with TRBD1. The CDR3 runs to 13 residues. Germline CDR1 GTSNPN, CDR2 SVGIG (reference sequence). After removal of 8 bases from V and 1 base from J, the junction contained 5 bases not matched to a gene. The chain's CDR3 is CAGTGKGNTEAFF. Here the CDR3 DNA reads TGTGCCGGGACAGGGAAAGGGAACACTGAAGCTTTCTTT.

This clone was recorded only once. The rearrangement uses TRBV7-6 and TRBJ1-1; D perhaps matches TRBD1 (6 bases). V lost 5 bases to trimming and J lost 1 base, with 14 bases between them. CDR1 is SGHVS and CDR2 is FNYEAQ in the germline V gene. The CDR3 runs 15 residues. The CDR3 loop is CASSPSGTPNTEAFF. For the CDR3, the DNA is TGTGCCAGCAGCCCCAGCGGGACACCGAACACTGAAGCTTTCTTT.

This clone was seen once. The chain has TRBV19 and TRBJ2-7, with 7 bases that match TRBD2. The CDR3 runs to 15 residues. After removal of 6 bases from V and 5 bases from J, the junction contained 13 bases not matched to a gene. Looked up from germline, CDR1 is LNHDA and CDR2 is SQIVND (reference sequence). CDR3 region: CASRNPVAGVNEQYF. The CDR3 region has the DNA TGTGCCAGTAGGAACCCGGTTGCGGGAGTCAACGAGCAGTACTTC.

This chain connects TRBV7-9 to TRBJ2-4; TRBD1 aligns across 10 bases. The CDR3 has 13 residues. With 6 bases clipped from V and 9 bases from J, the junction kept 5 bases outside the gene matches. CDR1 is SEHNR, CDR2 FQNEAQ, per germline (reference sequence). The CDR3 region has the DNA TGTGCCAGCAGAACGGGACAGGGGCCCATTCAGTACTTC. Amino acid sequence: CASRTGQGPIQYF.

The chain links TRBV30 to TRBJ2-3, with 7 bases that match TRBD2. V was clipped by 2 bases and J by 5 bases; unmatched bases: 4. The CDR3 is 13 amino acids. CDR1 is GTSNPN and CDR2 is SVGIG in the germline V gene (reference sequence). The CDR3 spells CAWSLGRGDTQYF. The CDR3 DNA reads TGTGCCTGGAGTTTGGGGAGGGGAGATACGCAGTATTTT.

For the CDR3, the DNA is TGTGCCAGCAGAGGTGACAGCGAAAATTCACCCCTCCACTTT. Translation gives CASRGDSENSPLHF. This chain joins TRBV2 and TRBJ1-6; tentative D call: TRBD1 (5 bases). The CDR3 contains 14 residues. Trimming cost V 6 bases and J 7 bases, with 13 bases left between them. Germline V gene data show CDR1 as SNHLY and CDR2 as FYNNEI.

The chain links TRBV5-1 to TRBJ2-5; 9 positions agree with TRBD1. Germline V CDR1 and CDR2: SGHRS, YFSETQ. V lost 7 bases, J lost 2 bases, and 6 bases stayed unmatched. The CDR3 loop spans 14 amino acids. In DNA form, the CDR3 reads TGCGCCAGCTCCGGGGGGACAGGGCAAGAGACCCAGTACTTC. This encodes CASSGGTGQETQYF.

This chain links TRBV6-1 with TRBJ2-1; weak D call: TRBD1 (6 bases). The CDR3 sequence is 14 residues long. Trimming removed 1 base from V and 8 bases from J, with 12 bases in between. Germline values: CDR1 MNHNS, CDR2 SASEGT. The CDR3 DNA follows: TGTGCCAGCAGTGAAGTCCAGGGGACCGATGAGCAGTTCTTC. This encodes CASSEVQGTDEQFF.

The DNA of the CDR3 is TGTGCCAGCAGCTTAGGGGCGCTTCCCGGGGGCGGGGAGCTGTTTTTT. It specifies CASSLGALPGGGELFF. The chain employs TRBV7-8 and TRBJ2-2, with D possibly TRBD2 on 6 matching bases. The CDR3 runs to 16 residues. Looked up from germline, CDR1 is SGHVS and CDR2 is FQNEAQ. V was shortened by 1 base and J by 7 bases, with 16 bases between the two germline ends.

V and J are TRBV28 and TRBJ1-3, with a weak D call TRBD1 (5 bases). The CDR3 is 14 amino acids. V lost 4 bases, J lost 4 bases, and 11 bases lay in between. Germline CDR1 is MDHEN and CDR2 is SYDVKM. The CDR3 sequence: CASSSSGSGNTIYF. The CDR3 bases are TGTGCCAGCAGTTCCTCAGGGTCCGGAAACACCATATATTTT.

The chain combines TRBV2 with TRBJ1-2; D remains ambiguous. Germline-derived CDR1 and CDR2 are SNHLY and FYNNEI. CDR3 length: 13 amino acids. Trimming stripped 9 bases from V and 4 bases from J, with 15 bases between. The CDR3 sequence: CASIQNLGYGYTF. The DNA of the CDR3 is TGTGCCAGTATACAGAATTTGGGCTATGGCTACACCTTC.

This chain links TRBV3-1 (or the pseudogene TRBV3-2) with TRBJ2-7; 10 bases align to TRBD1. Germline assignment: CDR1 LGHDT and CDR2 YNNKEL (reference sequence). With 4 bases clipped from V and 5 bases from J, the junction kept 8 bases outside the gene matches. The CDR3 sequence is 15 residues long. In nucleotides, the CDR3 is TGTGCCAGCAGCCTGGGACAGGGGAAGCTAAACGAGCAGTACTTC. The encoded protein is CASSLGQGKLNEQYF.

This clone occurred a few times. The J gene is TRBJ1-6, the V gene TRBV15, with a weak D call TRBD1 (6 bases). Germline loops: CDR1 LNHNV, CDR2 YYDKDF (reference sequence). This CDR3 has 14 residues. Trimming took off 1 base at V and 9 bases at J, with 10 bases between the two ends. CDR3 region: CATSRGDKTSPLHF. The CDR3 DNA reads as TGTGCCACCAGCAGAGGGGACAAGACTTCACCCCTCCACTTT.

Comments on this clone: Other DNA sequences in the sample encode the same CDR3. CDR3 in amino acids: CASTTSGSNEQFF. The CDR3 DNA reads as TGTGCCAGCACGACTAGCGGGAGCAATGAGCAGTTCTTC. The gene calls are TRBV28 and TRBJ2-1; 12 bases agree with TRBD2. J gave up 6 bases and V 7 bases, and 1 base lay outside the gene matches. CDR1 is MDHEN, CDR2 SYDVKM, per germline. The CDR3 runs to 13 residues.